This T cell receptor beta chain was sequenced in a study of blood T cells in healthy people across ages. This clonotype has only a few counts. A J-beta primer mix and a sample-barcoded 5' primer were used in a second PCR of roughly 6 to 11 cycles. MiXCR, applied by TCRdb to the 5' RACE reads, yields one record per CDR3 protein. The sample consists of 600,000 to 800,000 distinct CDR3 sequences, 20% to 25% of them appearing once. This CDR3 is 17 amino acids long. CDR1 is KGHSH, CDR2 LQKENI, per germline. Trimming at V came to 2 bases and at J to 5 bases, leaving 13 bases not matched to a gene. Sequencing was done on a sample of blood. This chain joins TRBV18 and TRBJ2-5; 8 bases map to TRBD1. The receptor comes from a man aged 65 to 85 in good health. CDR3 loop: CASSPSNPGQDSETQYF. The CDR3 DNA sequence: TGTGCCAGCTCACCATCAAATCCGGGACAGGATTCTGAGACCCAGTACTTC. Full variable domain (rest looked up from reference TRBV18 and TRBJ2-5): NAGVMQNPRHLVRRRGQEARLRCSPMKGHSHVYWYRQLPEEGLKFMVYLQKENIIDESGMPKERFSAEFPKEGPSILRIQQVVRGDSAAYFCASSPSNPGQDSETQYFGPGTRLLVL.